This T cell receptor beta chain originates from a study of blood T cell repertoires in COVID-19. Study details: T cells, B-cell-depleted T cells, or PBMCs provided the cDNA or gDNA that served as material.

The protocol was immunoSEQ multiplex PCR, while the TCRdb copy is restricted to in-frame clones and leaves out a portion. Of approximately 300,000 clones in the sample, just under 90% were seen once. Trimming at V came to 0 bases and at J to 6 bases, leaving 5 bases not matched to a gene. The CDR3 runs to 14 residues. The V gene's germline CDR1 is SGHRS and CDR2 YFSETQ. This TCR came from a woman aged 30 to 39 with COVID-19, enrolled during active disease. The material sequenced was peripheral blood. The chain employs TRBV5-1 and TRBJ1-1, with 7 bases aligning to TRBD1. In nucleotides, the CDR3 is TGCGCCAGCAGCTTGGACAGGGGCTCCTCTGAAGCTTTCTTT. Protein product: CASSLDRGSSEAFF.